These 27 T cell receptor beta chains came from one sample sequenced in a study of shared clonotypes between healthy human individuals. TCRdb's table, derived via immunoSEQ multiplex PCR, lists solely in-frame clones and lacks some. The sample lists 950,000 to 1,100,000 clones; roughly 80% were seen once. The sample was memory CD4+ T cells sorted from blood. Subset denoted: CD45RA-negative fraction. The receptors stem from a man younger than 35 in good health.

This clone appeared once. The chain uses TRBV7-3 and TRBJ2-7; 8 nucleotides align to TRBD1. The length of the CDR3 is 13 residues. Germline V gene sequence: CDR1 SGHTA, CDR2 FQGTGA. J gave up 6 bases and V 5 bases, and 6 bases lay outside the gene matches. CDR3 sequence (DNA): TGTGCCAGCAGCCAAATACAGGGGGGCGAGCAGTACTTC. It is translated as CASSQIQGGEQYF.

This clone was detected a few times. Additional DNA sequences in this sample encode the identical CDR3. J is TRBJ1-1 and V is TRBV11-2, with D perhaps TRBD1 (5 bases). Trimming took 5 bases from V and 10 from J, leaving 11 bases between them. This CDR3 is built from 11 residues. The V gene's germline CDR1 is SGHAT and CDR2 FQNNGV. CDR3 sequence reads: CASSPGRGAFF. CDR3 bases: TGTGCCAGCAGCCCCGGGAGGGGAGCTTTCTTT.

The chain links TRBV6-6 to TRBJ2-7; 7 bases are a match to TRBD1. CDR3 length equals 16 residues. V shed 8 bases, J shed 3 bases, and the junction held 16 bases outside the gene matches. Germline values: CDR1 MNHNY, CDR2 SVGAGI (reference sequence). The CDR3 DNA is TGTGCCAGCCATCCAGCTAAGGCGGACAGGAACTACGAGCAGTACTTC. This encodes CASHPAKADRNYEQYF.

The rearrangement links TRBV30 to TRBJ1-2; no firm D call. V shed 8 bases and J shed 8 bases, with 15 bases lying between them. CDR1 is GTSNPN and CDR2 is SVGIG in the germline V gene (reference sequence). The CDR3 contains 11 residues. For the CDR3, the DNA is TGTGCCCGGGCCTGGACCGAGGGCTACACCTTC. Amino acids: CARAWTEGYTF.

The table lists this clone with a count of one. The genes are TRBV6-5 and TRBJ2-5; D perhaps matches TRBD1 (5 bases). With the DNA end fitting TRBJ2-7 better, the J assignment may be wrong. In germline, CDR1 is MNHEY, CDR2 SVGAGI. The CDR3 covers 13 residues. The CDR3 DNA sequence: TGTGCCAGCAGCCTCTCCCAGGGTACCGAGCAGTACTTC. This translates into CASSLSQGTEQYF.

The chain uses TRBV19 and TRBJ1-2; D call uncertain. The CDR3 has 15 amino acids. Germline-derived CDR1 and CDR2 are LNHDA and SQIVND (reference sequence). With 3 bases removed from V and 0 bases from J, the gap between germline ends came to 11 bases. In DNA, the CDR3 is TGTGCCAGTAGTATTCCGACACCTACTAACTATGGCTACACCTTC. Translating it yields CASSIPTPTNYGYTF.

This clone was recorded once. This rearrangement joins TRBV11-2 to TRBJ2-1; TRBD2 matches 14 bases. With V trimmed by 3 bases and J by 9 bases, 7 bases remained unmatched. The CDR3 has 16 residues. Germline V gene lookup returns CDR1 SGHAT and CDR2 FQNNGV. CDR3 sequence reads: CASSFPGTSGRIEQFF. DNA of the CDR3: TGTGCCAGCAGCTTTCCCGGGACTAGCGGGAGAATTGAGCAGTTCTTC.

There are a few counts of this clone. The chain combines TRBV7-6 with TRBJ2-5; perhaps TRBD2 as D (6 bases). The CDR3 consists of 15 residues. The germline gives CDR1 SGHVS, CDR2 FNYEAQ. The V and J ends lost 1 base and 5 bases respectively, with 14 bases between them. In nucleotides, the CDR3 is TGTGCCAGCAGCTTAGGGGGGACTTTGAGGGAGACCCAGTACTTC. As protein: CASSLGGTLRETQYF.

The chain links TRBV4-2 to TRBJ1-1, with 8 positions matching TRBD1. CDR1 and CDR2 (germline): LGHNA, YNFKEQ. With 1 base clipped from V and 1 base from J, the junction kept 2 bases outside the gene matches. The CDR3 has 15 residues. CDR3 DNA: TGTGCCAGCAGCCAAGTAGGGACAGGGAACACTGAAGCTTTCTTT. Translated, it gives CASSQVGTGNTEAFF.

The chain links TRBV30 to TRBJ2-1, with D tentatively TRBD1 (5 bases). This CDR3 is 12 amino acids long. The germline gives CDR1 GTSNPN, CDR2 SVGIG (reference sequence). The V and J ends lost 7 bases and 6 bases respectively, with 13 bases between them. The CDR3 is CASGIVANEQFF. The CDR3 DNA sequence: TGTGCCTCAGGGATTGTGGCCAATGAGCAGTTCTTC.

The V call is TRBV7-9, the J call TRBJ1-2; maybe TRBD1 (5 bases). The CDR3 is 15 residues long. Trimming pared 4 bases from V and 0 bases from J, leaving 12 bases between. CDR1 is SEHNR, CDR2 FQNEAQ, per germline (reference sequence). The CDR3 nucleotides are TGTGCCAGCAGCTCCAGACAGAACTCTAACTATGGCTACACCTTC. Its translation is CASSSRQNSNYGYTF.

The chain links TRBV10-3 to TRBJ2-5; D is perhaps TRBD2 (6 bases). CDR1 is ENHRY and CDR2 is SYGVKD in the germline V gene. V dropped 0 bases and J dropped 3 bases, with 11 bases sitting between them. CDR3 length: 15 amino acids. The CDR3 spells CAISESRLGKETQYF. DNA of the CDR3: TGTGCCATCAGTGAGTCCCGACTAGGAAAAGAGACCCAGTACTTC.

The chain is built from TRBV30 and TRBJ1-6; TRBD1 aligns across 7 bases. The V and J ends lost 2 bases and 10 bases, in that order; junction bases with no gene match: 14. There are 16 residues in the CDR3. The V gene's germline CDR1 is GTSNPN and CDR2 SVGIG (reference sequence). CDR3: CAWSLQPDRFGSPLHF. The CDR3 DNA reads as TGTGCCTGGAGTCTACAACCGGACAGGTTTGGATCACCCCTCCACTTT.

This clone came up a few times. CDR3 nucleotides: TGTGCCAGTAGTTCGGGACGGAAGACCTACGAGCAGTACTTC. Residues: CASSSGRKTYEQYF. The chain combines TRBV19 with TRBJ2-7; possibly TRBD1 or TRBD2 for D (5 bases each). V was clipped by 5 bases and J by 2 bases, with 13 bases between them. This CDR3 has 14 residues. The germline V gene has CDR1 LNHDA and CDR2 SQIVND (reference sequence).

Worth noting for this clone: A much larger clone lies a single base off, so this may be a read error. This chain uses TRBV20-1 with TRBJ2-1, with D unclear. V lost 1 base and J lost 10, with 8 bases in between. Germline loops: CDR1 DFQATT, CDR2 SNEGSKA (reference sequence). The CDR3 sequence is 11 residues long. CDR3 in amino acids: CSARAGKEQFF. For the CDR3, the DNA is TGCAGTGCTAGAGCTGGGAAGGAGCAGTTCTTC.

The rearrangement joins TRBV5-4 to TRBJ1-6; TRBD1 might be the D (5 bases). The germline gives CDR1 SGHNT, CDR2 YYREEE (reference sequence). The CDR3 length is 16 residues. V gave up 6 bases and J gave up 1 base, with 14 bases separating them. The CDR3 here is CASNSGGWSYNSPLHF. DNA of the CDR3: TGTGCCAGCAACTCGGGGGGGTGGTCCTATAATTCACCCCTCCACTTT.

The CDR3 loop reads CAGLHPNYGLSTDTQYF. CDR3 nucleotides: TGTGCCGGACTGCACCCGAATTACGGACTTAGCACAGATACGCAGTATTTT. The V gene is TRBV7-9, the J gene TRBJ2-3, with D possibly matching TRBD2 (5 bases). CDR3 length: 17 amino acids. Per germline, CDR1 SEHNR and CDR2 FQNEAQ (reference sequence). Deletions cut 11 bases from V and 0 bases from J, with 24 bases between.

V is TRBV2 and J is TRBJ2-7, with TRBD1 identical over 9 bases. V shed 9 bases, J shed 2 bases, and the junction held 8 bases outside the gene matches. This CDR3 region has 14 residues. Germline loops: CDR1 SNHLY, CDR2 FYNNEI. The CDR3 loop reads CASLFRQGAYEQYF. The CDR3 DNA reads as TGTGCCAGTCTTTTCAGACAGGGGGCCTACGAGCAGTACTTC.

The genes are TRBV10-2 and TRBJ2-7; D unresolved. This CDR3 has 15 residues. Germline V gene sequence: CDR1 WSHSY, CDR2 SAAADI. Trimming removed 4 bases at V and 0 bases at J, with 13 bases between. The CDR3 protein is CASSGIGAPSYEQYF. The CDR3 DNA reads TGCGCCAGCAGTGGTATTGGAGCGCCCTCCTACGAGCAGTACTTC.

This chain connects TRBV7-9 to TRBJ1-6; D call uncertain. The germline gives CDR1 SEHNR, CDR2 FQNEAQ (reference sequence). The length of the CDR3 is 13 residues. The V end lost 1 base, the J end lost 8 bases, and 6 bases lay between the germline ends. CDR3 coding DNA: TGTGCCAGCAGCTTAGAATCTGATTCACCCCTCCACTTT. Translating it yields CASSLESDSPLHF.

CDR3 DNA sequence: TGTGCCAGCAGCTTAGATCTTGGAAGCGGGAGTAAGACAGATACGCAGTATTTT. Protein: CASSLDLGSGSKTDTQYF. This chain connects TRBV11-2 to TRBJ2-3; TRBD2 agrees at 8 bases. CDR3 length: 18 amino acids. Germline CDR1 reads SGHAT; CDR2 reads FQNNGV. V dropped 0 bases and J dropped 3; count of bases not matched to a gene: 11.

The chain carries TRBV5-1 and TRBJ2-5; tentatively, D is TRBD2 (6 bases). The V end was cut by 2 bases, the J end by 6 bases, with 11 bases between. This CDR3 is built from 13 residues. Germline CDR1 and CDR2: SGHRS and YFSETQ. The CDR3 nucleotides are TGCGCCAGCAGCTTAGGACTAACGAAGACCCAGTACTTC. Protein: CASSLGLTKTQYF.

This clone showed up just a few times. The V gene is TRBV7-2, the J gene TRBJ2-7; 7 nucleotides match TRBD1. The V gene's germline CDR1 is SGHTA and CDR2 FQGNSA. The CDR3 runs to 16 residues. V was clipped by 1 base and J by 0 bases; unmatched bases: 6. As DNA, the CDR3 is TGTGCCAGCAGCTTAGGCCCGGCAGGGGGCTCCTACGAGCAGTACTTC. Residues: CASSLGPAGGSYEQYF.

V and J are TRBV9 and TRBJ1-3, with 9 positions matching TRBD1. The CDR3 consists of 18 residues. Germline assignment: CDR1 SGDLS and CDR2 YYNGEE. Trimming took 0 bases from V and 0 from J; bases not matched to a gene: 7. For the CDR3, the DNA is TGTGCCAGCAGCGTAGATACAGGGGGCCTGGGCTCTGGAAACACCATATATTTT. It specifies CASSVDTGGLGSGNTIYF. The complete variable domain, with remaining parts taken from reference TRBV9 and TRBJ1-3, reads DSGVTQTPKHLITATGQRVTLRCSPRSGDLSVYWYQQSLDQGLQFLIQYYNGEERAKGNILERFSAQQFPDLHSELNLSSLELGDSALYFCASSVDTGGLGSGNTIYFGEGSWLTVV.

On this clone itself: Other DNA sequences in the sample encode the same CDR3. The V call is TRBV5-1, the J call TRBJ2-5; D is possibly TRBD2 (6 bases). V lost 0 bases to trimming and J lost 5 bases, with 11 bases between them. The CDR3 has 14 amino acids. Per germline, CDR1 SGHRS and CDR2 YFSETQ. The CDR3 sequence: CASSLVGGKETQYF. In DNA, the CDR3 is TGCGCCAGCAGCTTGGTTGGCGGGAAGGAGACCCAGTACTTC.

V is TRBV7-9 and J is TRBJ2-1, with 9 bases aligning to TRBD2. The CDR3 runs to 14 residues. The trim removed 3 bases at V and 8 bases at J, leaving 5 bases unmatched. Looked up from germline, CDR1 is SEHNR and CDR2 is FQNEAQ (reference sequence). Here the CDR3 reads CASSLAGGYDEQFF. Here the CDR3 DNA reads TGTGCCAGCAGCTTGGCGGGAGGGTATGATGAGCAGTTCTTC.

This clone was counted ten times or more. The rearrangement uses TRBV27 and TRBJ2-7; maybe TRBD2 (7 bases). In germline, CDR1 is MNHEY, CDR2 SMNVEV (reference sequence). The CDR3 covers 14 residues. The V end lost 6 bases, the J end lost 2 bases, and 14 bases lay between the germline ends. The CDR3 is CASSPAGATYEQYF. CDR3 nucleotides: TGTGCCAGCAGCCCCGCGGGGGCTACCTACGAGCAGTACTTC.